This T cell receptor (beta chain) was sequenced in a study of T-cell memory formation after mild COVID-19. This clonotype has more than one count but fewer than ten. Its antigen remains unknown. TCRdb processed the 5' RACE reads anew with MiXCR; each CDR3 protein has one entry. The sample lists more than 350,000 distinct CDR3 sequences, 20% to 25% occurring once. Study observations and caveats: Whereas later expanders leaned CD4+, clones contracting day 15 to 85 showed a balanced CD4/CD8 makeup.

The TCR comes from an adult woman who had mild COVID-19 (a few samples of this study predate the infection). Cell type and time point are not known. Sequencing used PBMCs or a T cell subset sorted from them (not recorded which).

CDR3 loop: CSARRGGADTQYF. The CDR3 bases are TGCAGTGCTAGAAGGGGGGGCGCGGATACGCAGTATTTT. The chain joins TRBV20-1 to TRBJ2-3; maybe TRBD2 (7 bases). Germline V CDR1 and CDR2: DFQATT, SNEGSKA (reference sequence). The CDR3 has 13 residues. V was trimmed by 2 bases and J by 6 bases, leaving 12 bases between them.